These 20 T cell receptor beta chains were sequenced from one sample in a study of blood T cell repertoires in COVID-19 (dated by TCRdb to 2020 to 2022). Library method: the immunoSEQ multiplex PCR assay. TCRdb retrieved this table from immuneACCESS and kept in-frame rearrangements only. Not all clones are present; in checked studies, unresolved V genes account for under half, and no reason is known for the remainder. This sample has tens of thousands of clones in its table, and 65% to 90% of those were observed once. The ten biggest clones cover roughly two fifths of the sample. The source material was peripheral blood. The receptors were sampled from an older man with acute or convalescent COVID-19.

CDR3 sequence: CAWTRRPDTYNSPLHF. In DNA form, the CDR3 reads TGTGCCTGGACCCGACGTCCCGACACCTATAATTCACCCCTCCACTTT. The genes are TRBV30 and TRBJ1-6, with D unclear. The CDR3 contains 16 residues. Germline loops: CDR1 GTSNPN, CDR2 SVGIG (reference sequence). V was cut by 4 bases and J by 2 bases, with 15 bases left in between.

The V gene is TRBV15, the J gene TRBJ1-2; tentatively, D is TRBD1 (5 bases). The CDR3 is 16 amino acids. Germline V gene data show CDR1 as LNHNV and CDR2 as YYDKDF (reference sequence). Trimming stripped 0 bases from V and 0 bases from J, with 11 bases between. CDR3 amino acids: CATSRDPQGSNYGYTF. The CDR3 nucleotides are TGTGCCACCAGCAGAGATCCCCAGGGATCTAACTATGGCTACACCTTC.

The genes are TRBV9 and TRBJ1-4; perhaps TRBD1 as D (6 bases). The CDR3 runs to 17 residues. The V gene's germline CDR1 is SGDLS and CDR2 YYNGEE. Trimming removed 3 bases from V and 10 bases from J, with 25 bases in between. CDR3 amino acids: CASSGSTGRDGLGKLFF. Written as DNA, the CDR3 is TGTGCCAGCAGCGGATCGACAGGACGAGATGGATTGGGAAAACTGTTTTTT.

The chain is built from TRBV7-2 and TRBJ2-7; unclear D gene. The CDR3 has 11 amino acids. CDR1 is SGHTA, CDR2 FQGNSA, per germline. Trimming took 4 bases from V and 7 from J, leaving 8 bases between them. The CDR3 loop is CASSSLREQYF. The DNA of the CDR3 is TGTGCCAGCAGCTCTCTTAGAGAGCAGTACTTC.

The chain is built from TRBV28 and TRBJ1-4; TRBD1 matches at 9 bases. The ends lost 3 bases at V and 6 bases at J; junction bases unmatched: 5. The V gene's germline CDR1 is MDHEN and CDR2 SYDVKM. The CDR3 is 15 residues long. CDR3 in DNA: TGTGCCAGCAGTTTGGTGGGACAGGGCGATGAAAAACTGTTTTTT. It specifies CASSLVGQGDEKLFF.

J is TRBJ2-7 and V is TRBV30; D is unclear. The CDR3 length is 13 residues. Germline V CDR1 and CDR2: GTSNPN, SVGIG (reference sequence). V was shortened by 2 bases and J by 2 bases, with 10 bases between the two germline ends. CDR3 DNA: TGTGCCTGGAGTATCAGTACTACCTACGAGCAGTACTTC. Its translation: CAWSISTTYEQYF.

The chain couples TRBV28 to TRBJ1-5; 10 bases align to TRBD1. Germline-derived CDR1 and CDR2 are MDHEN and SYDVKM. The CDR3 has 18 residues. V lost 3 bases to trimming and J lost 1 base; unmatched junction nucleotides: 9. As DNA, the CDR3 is TGTGCCAGCAGTTTCCGGACAGGGGGAGGTTGGAGCAATCAGCCCCAGCATTTT. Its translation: CASSFRTGGGWSNQPQHF.

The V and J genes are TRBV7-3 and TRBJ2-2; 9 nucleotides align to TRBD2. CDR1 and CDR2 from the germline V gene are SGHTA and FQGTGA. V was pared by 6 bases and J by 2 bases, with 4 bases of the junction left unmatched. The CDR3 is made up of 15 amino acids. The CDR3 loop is CASRHSGSNTGELFF. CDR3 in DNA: TGTGCCAGCAGACATAGCGGGAGTAACACCGGGGAGCTGTTTTTT. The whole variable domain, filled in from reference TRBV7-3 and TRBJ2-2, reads GAGVSQTPSNKVTEKGKYVELRCDPISGHTALYWYRQSLGQGPEFLIYFQGTGAADDSGLPNDRFFAVRPEGSVSTLKIQRTERGDSAVYLCASRHSGSNTGELFFGEGSRLTVL.

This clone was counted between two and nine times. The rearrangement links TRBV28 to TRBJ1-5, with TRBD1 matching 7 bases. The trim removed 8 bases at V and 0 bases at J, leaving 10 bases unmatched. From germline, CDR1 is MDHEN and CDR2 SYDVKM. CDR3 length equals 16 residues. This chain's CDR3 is CASAGQVGSSNQPQHF. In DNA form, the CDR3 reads TGTGCCAGCGCTGGACAGGTGGGGTCTAGCAATCAGCCCCAGCATTTT.

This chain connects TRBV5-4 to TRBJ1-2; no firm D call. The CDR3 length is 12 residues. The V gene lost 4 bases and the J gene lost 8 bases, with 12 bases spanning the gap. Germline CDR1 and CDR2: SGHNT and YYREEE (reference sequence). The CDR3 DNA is TGTGCCAGCAGCCCCAACTCGCTAGGCTACACCTTC. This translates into CASSPNSLGYTF.

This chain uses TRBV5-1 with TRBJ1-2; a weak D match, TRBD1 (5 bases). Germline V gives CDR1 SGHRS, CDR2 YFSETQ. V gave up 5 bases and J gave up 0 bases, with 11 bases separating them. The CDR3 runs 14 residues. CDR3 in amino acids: CASRDSSSNYGYTF. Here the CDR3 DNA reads TGCGCCAGCAGAGACAGCTCATCTAACTATGGCTACACCTTC. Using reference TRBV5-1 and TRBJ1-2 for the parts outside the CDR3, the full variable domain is KAGVTQTPRYLIKTRGQQVTLSCSPISGHRSVSWYQQTPGQGLQFLFEYFSETQRNKGNFPGRFSGRQFSNSRSEMNVSTLELGDSALYLCASRDSSSNYGYTFGSGTRLTVV.

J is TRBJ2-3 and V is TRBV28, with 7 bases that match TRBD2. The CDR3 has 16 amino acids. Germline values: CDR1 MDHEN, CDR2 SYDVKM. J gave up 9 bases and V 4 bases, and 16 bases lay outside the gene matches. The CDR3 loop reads CASSSPIPGRERTQYF. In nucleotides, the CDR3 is TGTGCCAGCAGTTCACCAATCCCTGGGAGGGAGAGGACGCAGTATTTT.

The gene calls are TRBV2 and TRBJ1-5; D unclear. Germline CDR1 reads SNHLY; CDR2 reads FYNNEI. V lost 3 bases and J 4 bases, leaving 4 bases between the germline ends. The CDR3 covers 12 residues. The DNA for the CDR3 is TGTGCCAGCAGTGACAGAAATCAGCCCCAGCATTTT. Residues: CASSDRNQPQHF.

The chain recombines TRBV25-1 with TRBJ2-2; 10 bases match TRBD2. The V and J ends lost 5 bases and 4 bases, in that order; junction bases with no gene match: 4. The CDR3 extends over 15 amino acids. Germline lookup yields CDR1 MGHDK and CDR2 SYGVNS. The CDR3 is CASSPLAGATGELFF. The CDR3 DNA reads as TGTGCCAGCAGTCCCCTAGCGGGAGCCACCGGGGAGCTGTTTTTT.

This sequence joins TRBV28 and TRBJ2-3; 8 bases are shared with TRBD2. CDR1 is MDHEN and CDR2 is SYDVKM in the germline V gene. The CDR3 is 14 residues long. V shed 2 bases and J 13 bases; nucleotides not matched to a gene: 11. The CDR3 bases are TGTGCCAGCAGTTTACCCGGGACTAGAGATCAAAAGTATTTT. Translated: CASSLPGTRDQKYF.

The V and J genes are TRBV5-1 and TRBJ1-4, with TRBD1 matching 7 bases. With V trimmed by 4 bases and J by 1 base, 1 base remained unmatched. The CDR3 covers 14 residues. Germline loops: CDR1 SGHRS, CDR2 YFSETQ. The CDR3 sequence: CASSRQGTNEKLFF. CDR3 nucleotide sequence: TGCGCCAGCAGCCGACAGGGAACTAATGAAAAACTGTTTTTT.

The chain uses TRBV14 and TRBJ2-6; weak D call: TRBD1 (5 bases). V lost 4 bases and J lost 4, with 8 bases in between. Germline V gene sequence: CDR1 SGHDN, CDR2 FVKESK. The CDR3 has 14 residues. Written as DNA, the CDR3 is TGTGCCAGCAGCCTGACAGCGGGGGCCAACGTCCTGACTTTC. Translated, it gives CASSLTAGANVLTF.

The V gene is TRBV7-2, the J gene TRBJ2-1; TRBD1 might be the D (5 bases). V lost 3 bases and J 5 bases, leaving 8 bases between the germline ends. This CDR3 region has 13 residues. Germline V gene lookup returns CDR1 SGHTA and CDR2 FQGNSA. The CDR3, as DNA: TGTGCCAGCAGCTTGGACATCAACAATGAGCAGTTCTTC. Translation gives CASSLDINNEQFF. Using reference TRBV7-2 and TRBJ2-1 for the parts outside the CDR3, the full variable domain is GAGVSQSPSNKVTEKGKDVELRCDPISGHTALYWYRQSLGQGLEFLIYFQGNSAPDKSGLPSDRFSAERTGGSVSTLTIQRTQQEDSAVYLCASSLDINNEQFFGPGTRLTVL.

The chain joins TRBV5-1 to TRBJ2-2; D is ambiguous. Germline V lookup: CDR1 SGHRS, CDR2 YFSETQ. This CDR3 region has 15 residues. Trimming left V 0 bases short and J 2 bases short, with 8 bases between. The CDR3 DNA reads TGCGCCAGCAGCTTGGTCGCCGGTAACACCGGGGAGCTGTTTTTT. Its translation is CASSLVAGNTGELFF.

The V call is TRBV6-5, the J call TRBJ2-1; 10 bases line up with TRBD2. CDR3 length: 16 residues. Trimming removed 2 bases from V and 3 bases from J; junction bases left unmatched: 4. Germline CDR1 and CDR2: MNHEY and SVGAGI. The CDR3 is CASSYLPSGSYNEQFF. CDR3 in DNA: TGTGCCAGCAGTTACCTCCCTAGCGGGAGCTACAATGAGCAGTTCTTC.